This is a list of T cell receptor beta chains from one sample in a study of blood T cell repertoires in COVID-19. The data were produced by immunoSEQ multiplex PCR, yet TCRdb's version contains in-frame clones alone and is incomplete. The table has 140,000 to 150,000 clones, just under 85% seen once. The sequencing input was peripheral blood. The source of these receptors is a woman aged 40-49 years with active or convalescent COVID-19. CDR3s include the opening cysteine and the closing phenylalanine or tryptophan. The D gene is left open where the match is weak.

TRBD1	TRBV7-9	CASSLAGQGAAGYTF
TRBD1	TRBV18	CASSQLPGTASGYTF
TRBD1	TRBV30	CAWSVSGGEQYF
TRBD1	TRBV29-1	CSATGTGGEKLFF
NA	TRBV7-2	CASSWNDLYEQYF
NA	TRBV7-6	CASSLWGRGGTGELFF
TRBD1	TRBV5-4	CASRPTDRGNEKLFF
NA	TRBV27	CASSPPGDTQYF
NA	TRBV27	CASSLSGGAAYGYTF
NA	TRBV4-1	CASSRTGERTEAFF
TRBD2	TRBV25-1	CAIPRTSDYEQYF
TRBD1	TRBV7-2	CASSTRTGSGNQPQHF
TRBD2	TRBV11-2	CASSLRERTSMQTQYF
TRBD2	TRBV6-6	CASMDSGRGADTQYF
TRBD1	TRBV2	CASSVDRAQGEQYF
TRBD2	TRBV19	CASSERLAGVPRLF
TRBD1	TRBV2	CASSALTGVGGYTF
TRBD1	TRBV18	CASSPGQANSPLHF
TRBD1	TRBV5-1	CASSPGQGFEGYTF
TRBD1	TRBV18	CASSPRSGTGGTGELFF
TRBD1	TRBV24-1	CATSASTGWGTEAFF
NA	TRBV6-5	CASSYGRVNTEAFF
TRBD2	TRBV5-1	CASRSYSGRENNEQFF
TRBD1	TRBV19	CASSKGGQGNQPQHF
NA	TRBV19	CASSNGRLGPTGELFF
TRBD2	TRBV3-1/TRBV3-2	CASSLATSGRISTGELFF
TRBD1	TRBV5-4	CASSSETGTGVNNEQFF
TRBD1	TRBV24-1	CATSDSRGQGEQYF
TRBD1	TRBV5-6	CASSSGQGSEKLFF
TRBD1	TRBV3-1/TRBV3-2	CASSPYRGPNEKLFF
TRBD1	TRBV28	CASSLGQGVAQETQYF
TRBD2	TRBV28	CASSELAGSSYEQYF
NA	TRBV5-6	CASSLERVSANYGYTF
NA	TRBV27	CASSLSIRSPEDGYTF
TRBD2	TRBV5-5	CASSVAGGPYNEQFF
NA	TRBV6-6	CASRQGDGPSNEKLFF
NA	TRBV5-6	CASSSTRQSLNEKLFF
TRBD2	TRBV28	CASSLEGLAGVGEQYF
NA	TRBV20-1	CSATGGAEAFF
NA	TRBV3-1/TRBV3-2	CASSQAVRGEAFF
TRBD1	TRBV19	CASRPSGTGVDITKNIQYF
TRBD1	TRBV25-1	CASSEGTGDTGELFF
NA	TRBV5-4	CASSFTTGSNEKLFF
TRBD1	TRBV19	CASSTRTGTGGANYGYTF
NA	TRBV5-1	CASSLAGQPQHF
TRBD1	TRBV19	CASSLGDRGLMNTEAFF
TRBD1	TRBV27	CASSLTGGNQPQHF
TRBD1	TRBV2	CASSRTGSNQPQHF
NA	TRBV10-3	CAISEAGDEAFF
NA	TRBV30	CAWYSGNEQFF
TRBD1	TRBV10-3	CAISESGQGHTF
TRBD1	TRBV7-2	CASSSWDRGNYGYTF
TRBD1	TRBV5-8	CASSLGPGTGGSYEQYF
NA	TRBV5-6	CASSSRQAGPGAFF
NA	TRBV6-6	CASSSRYGYTF
TRBD1	TRBV6-5	CASSFDRVTQETQYF